Listed here are 20 T cell receptor beta chains from one sample, sequenced in a study of naive and memory T cell subsets. General observations from the study: Naive repertoires, especially CD8, held a few larger clonotypes, possibly memory cells re-expressing CD45RA.

Antigens of these TCRs are unknown. Two oligonucleotides, mixed equimolar, formed the beta constant-region primer covering TRBC1 and TRBC2. Nested alpha and beta constant-region primers with the SP2 primer drove four PCR rounds on ligated cDNA. TCRdb reprocessed the UMI-ligation and nested PCR reads via MiXCR and lists one record per CDR3 protein. The data show some 82,000 distinct CDR3 sequences, with roughly 12% seen just once and over 0.11% held by the top ten. Sequencing used naive CD4+ T cells from blood. The receptors originated from a human donor in good health.

This clonotype was seen a few times. The V and J genes are TRBV7-2 and TRBJ1-3, with D possibly matching TRBD1 (6 bases). Trimming removed 5 bases at V and 3 bases at J, with 14 bases between. This CDR3 region has 15 residues. Germline assignment: CDR1 SGHTA and CDR2 FQGNSA. The CDR3 protein is CASSLHRVGGNTIYF. The CDR3 DNA follows: TGTGCCAGCAGCCTCCACAGGGTCGGTGGAAACACCATATATTTT.

The rearrangement uses TRBV18 and TRBJ1-1, with D uncertain. V lost 3 bases and J lost 2, with 7 bases in between. This CDR3 contains 13 residues. Germline lookup yields CDR1 KGHSH and CDR2 LQKENI. Written as DNA, the CDR3 is TGTGCCAGCTCACCTAACGGAAACACTGAAGCTTTCTTT. Protein: CASSPNGNTEAFF.

This chain links TRBV28 with TRBJ1-4, with a tentative D call TRBD1 (5 bases). V was cut by 6 bases and J by 3 bases, with 14 bases left in between. Germline V CDR1 and CDR2: MDHEN, SYDVKM. CDR3 length: 15 amino acids. The CDR3 loop is CASSSPGRPNEKLFF. The CDR3 nucleotides read TGTGCCAGCAGCTCACCGGGACGGCCTAATGAAAAACTGTTTTTT.

This clonotype was seen at least ten times. This sequence joins TRBV18 and TRBJ2-7; a possible D gene is TRBD1 (5 bases). With 6 bases removed from V and 2 bases from J, the gap between germline ends came to 11 bases. Germline loops: CDR1 KGHSH, CDR2 LQKENI. This CDR3 has 13 amino acids. The CDR3 DNA is TGTGCCAGCTCGCTCGACAGAACCTACGAGCAGTACTTC. Amino acid sequence: CASSLDRTYEQYF.

This clonotype has ten or more counts. CDR3 DNA: TGTGCCAGCAGCGTCACAGATTTGAACACTGAAGCTTTCTTT. Translation: CASSVTDLNTEAFF. The rearrangement joins TRBV7-2 to TRBJ1-1, with D unclear. The germline V gene encodes CDR1 SGHTA and CDR2 FQGNSA. The CDR3 is 14 amino acids. V lost 5 bases and J lost 0, with 10 bases in between.

This clonotype was recorded at least ten times. The chain recombines TRBV28 with TRBJ2-1, with 10 bases lining up with TRBD2. Germline V CDR1 and CDR2: MDHEN, SYDVKM. This CDR3 has 18 amino acids. Trimming took 5 bases from V and 1 from J; bases not matched to a gene: 11. The CDR3 DNA is TGTGCCAGCAGTCCACCCAGCGGGAGGGCCGGATCCTACAATGAGCAGTTCTTC. Translation gives CASSPPSGRAGSYNEQFF. The complete variable domain, with remaining parts taken from reference TRBV28 and TRBJ2-1, reads DVKVTQSSRYLVKRTGEKVFLECVQDMDHENMFWYRQDPGLGLRLIYFSYDVKMKEKGDIPEGYSVSREKKERFSLILESASTNQTSMYLCASSPPSGRAGSYNEQFFGPGTRLTVL.

The J gene is TRBJ1-6, the V gene TRBV28, with D unclear. The germline gives CDR1 MDHEN, CDR2 SYDVKM. This CDR3 is 12 amino acids long. Trimming left V 3 bases short and J 9 bases short, with 6 bases between. The CDR3, as DNA: TGTGCCAGCAGTTTTCGTGGTTCACCCCTCCACTTT. Protein sequence: CASSFRGSPLHF.

In its sample, this clonotype was seen many times. The chain combines TRBV18 with TRBJ2-7, with a tentative D call TRBD2 (5 bases). The CDR3 is 15 residues long. The ends were cut back, 3 bases at V and 3 bases at J, with 15 bases in the middle. Per germline, CDR1 KGHSH and CDR2 LQKENI. The CDR3 loop reads CASSPYQEVVYEQYF. The CDR3 bases are TGTGCCAGCTCACCTTATCAGGAGGTAGTCTACGAGCAGTACTTC.

The chain has TRBV5-4 and TRBJ2-5; D not resolved. With 1 base removed from V and 4 bases from J, the gap between germline ends came to 8 bases. Germline V lookup: CDR1 SGHNT, CDR2 YYREEE (reference sequence). This CDR3 contains 13 residues. The CDR3 reads CASSLFTGETQYF. Here the CDR3 DNA reads TGTGCCAGCAGCTTGTTTACCGGAGAGACCCAGTACTTC.

This clonotype occurred many times. The chain combines TRBV7-3 with TRBJ2-5, with D hard to call. Looked up from germline, CDR1 is SGHTA and CDR2 is FQGTGA. CDR3 length: 13 amino acids. Trimming pared 1 base from V and 3 bases from J, leaving 6 bases between. The CDR3 region has the DNA TGTGCCAGCAGCTTAATTGGGGAAGAGACCCAGTACTTC. Protein sequence: CASSLIGEETQYF.

The chain employs TRBV2 and TRBJ2-2; perhaps TRBD1 as D (5 bases). CDR1 SNHLY and CDR2 FYNNEI come from the germline V gene. Trimming left V 3 bases short and J 5 bases short, with 13 bases between. This CDR3 is 15 amino acids long. This CDR3 reads CASSEVRVATGELFF. Written as DNA, the CDR3 is TGTGCCAGCAGTGAGGTCAGGGTCGCGACCGGGGAGCTGTTTTTT.

This chain uses TRBV12-3 or TRBV12-4 with TRBJ2-7; 16 nucleotides match TRBD2. V lost 5 bases, J lost 5 bases, and 9 bases stayed unmatched. This CDR3 contains 17 residues. CDR3 amino acids: CASSLGLAGGPTHEQYF. The CDR3 DNA sequence: TGTGCCAGCAGTCTGGGACTAGCGGGAGGGCCCACCCACGAGCAGTACTTC.

The sample holds a few counts of this clonotype. The chain carries TRBV20-1 and TRBJ2-7; 10 bases map to TRBD1. Unmatched junction bases numbered 13, after V lost 5 bases and J lost 9 bases. Germline lookup yields CDR1 DFQATT and CDR2 SNEGSKA (reference sequence). The CDR3 runs to 14 residues. The CDR3 nucleotides read TGCAGTGCTGGCGGGACAGGGGAAATTTTAGGGCAGTACTTC. As protein: CSAGGTGEILGQYF.

The chain is built from TRBV7-9 and TRBJ1-1; unclear D gene. CDR1 is SEHNR, CDR2 FQNEAQ, per germline (reference sequence). The CDR3 runs 16 residues. V lost 1 base and J lost 2, with 14 bases in between. This CDR3 reads CASSLDALGRNTEAFF. The CDR3 nucleotides are TGTGCCAGCAGCTTAGACGCTTTGGGGAGAAACACTGAAGCTTTCTTT.

This clonotype was detected only a few times. The genes are TRBV7-9 and TRBJ1-3; 10 positions match TRBD1. Germline CDR1 reads SEHNR; CDR2 reads FQNEAQ (reference sequence). V lost 4 bases to trimming and J lost 1 base; unmatched junction nucleotides: 4. CDR3 length: 16 residues. CDR3 coding DNA: TGTGCCAGCAGCTCGGGACAGGGGAAATCTGGAAACACCATATATTTT. This gives the protein CASSSGQGKSGNTIYF. Combining the CDR3 with reference TRBV7-9 and TRBJ1-3 gives the whole variable domain DTGVSQNPRHKITKRGQNVTFRCDPISEHNRLYWYRQTLGQGPEFLTYFQNEAQLEKSRLLSDRFSAERPKGSFSTLEIQRTEQGDSAMYLCASSSGQGKSGNTIYFGEGSWLTVV.

This clonotype occurred a few times. The rearrangement uses TRBV12-3 or TRBV12-4 and TRBJ2-7, with 8 bases matching TRBD2. CDR3 size: 17 residues. With V trimmed by 3 bases and J by 1 base, 11 bases remained unmatched. The CDR3 sequence: CASSFWRGDKTSYEQYF. The DNA for the CDR3 is TGTGCCAGCAGTTTCTGGCGGGGGGACAAAACGTCCTACGAGCAGTACTTC.

This chain connects TRBV23-1 to TRBJ2-7; the match to TRBD1 covers 9 bases. TRBV23-1 is recorded as an ORF, its role being uncertain. The CDR3 runs 23 residues. V lost 4 bases to trimming and J lost 3 bases; unmatched junction nucleotides: 31. The CDR3: CASSPSRIPQSIPGTGILYEQYF. The DNA for the CDR3 is TGCGCCAGCAGTCCATCGAGGATACCGCAATCAATCCCCGGGACAGGGATCCTCTACGAGCAGTACTTC.

In its sample, this clonotype was seen a few times. This sequence joins TRBV20-1 and TRBJ2-3; D might be TRBD1 (6 bases). CDR3 length equals 13 residues. V dropped 3 bases and J dropped 2 bases, with 9 bases sitting between them. CDR1 is DFQATT and CDR2 is SNEGSKA in the germline V gene (reference sequence). The CDR3 spells CSARWDITDTQYF. CDR3 in DNA: TGCAGTGCTAGGTGGGACATCACAGATACGCAGTATTTT.

J is TRBJ1-4 and V is TRBV12-3 or TRBV12-4; tentatively, D is TRBD1 (6 bases). CDR3 length: 15 residues. Deletions cut 1 base from V and 5 bases from J, with 11 bases between. CDR3 sequence (DNA): TGTGCCAGCAGTTTAGGACAGGCAAGGAATGAAAAACTGTTTTTT. The encoded protein is CASSLGQARNEKLFF.

This clonotype was observed a few times. The chain has TRBV12-3 or TRBV12-4 and TRBJ1-4; 7 nucleotides align to TRBD1. There are 14 residues in the CDR3. V dropped 7 bases and J dropped 7; count of bases not matched to a gene: 9. The CDR3 nucleotides read TGTGCCAGCAACCCGGGACAGCCCTCTGAAAAACTGTTTTTT. Translating gives CASNPGQPSEKLFF.